This TCR beta chain was sequenced during a study of T cell clonotyping in hematopoietic cell transplantation. Notes on the study in general: After transplant, recipient diversity fell while pathologically expanded clonotypes grew through day 180. Without cell sorting, CD4 versus CD8 contributions remain unresolved. Graft donor and pretransplant recipient Inverse Simpson Index values predicted broader posttransplant TCR diversity.

Produced via immunoSEQ multiplex PCR; TCRdb's table is partial and in-frame only. The sample shows approximately 9,300 clones, approximately 51% of them seen only once. Trimming removed 3 bases at V and 3 bases at J, with 11 bases between. Germline CDR1 and CDR2: MNHEY and SMNVEV (reference sequence). CDR3 length: 14 amino acids. This clone turned up a few times. What it binds is unknown. The sequences come from peripheral blood mononuclear cells, collected 100 days after allogeneic stem cell transplant. The chain is built from TRBV27 and TRBJ1-1, with D tentatively TRBD1 (6 bases). The TCR originated in a female patient aged 50 to 60 who had an allogeneic stem cell transplant from an unrelated donor, so the T cells may come from the graft donor. Some clones in this sample may be carry-over from other donors' samples. CDR3 residues: CASSFGGADTEAFF. The CDR3 DNA sequence: TGTGCCAGCAGTTTTGGGGGCGCCGACACTGAAGCTTTCTTT.